This T cell receptor beta chain came from a study of blood T cell repertoires in COVID-19. Generated by immunoSEQ multiplex PCR, the TCRdb table keeps only in-frame clones and is missing some. The data show nearly 55,000 clones, with around 80% seen just once and 15% held by the top ten. Sequenced: peripheral blood. The TCR sequence derives from a human donor with active or convalescent COVID-19. The donor label of this sample is uncertain.

CDR3 in DNA: TGTGCCAGCAGCTTGGGCTACTACGAGCAGTACTTC. Translating it yields CASSLGYYEQYF. This chain connects TRBV5-8 to TRBJ2-7; the D is unclear. Looked up from germline, CDR1 is SGHTS and CDR2 is YDEGEE. The CDR3 is 12 residues long. Trimming stripped 0 bases from V and 3 bases from J, with 4 bases between.